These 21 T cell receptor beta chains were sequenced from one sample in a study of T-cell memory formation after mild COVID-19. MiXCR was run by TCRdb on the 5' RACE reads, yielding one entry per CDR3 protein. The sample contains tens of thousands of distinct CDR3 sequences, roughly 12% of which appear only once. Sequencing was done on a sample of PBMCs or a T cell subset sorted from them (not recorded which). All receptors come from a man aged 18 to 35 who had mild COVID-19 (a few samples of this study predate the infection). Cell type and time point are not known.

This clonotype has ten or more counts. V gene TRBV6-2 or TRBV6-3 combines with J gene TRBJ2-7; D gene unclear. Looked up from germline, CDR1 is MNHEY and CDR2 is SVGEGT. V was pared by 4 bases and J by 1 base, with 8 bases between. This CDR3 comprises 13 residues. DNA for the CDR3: TGTGCCAGCAGTTCACCGTATTCCTACGAGCAGTACGTC. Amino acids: CASSSPYSYEQYV.

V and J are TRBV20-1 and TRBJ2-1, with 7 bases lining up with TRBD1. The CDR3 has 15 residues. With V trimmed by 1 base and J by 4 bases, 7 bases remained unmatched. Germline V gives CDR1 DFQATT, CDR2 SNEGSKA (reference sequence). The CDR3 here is CSARVNQGVYNEQFF. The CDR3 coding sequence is TGCAGTGCTAGAGTAAATCAGGGGGTTTACAATGAGCAGTTCTTC.

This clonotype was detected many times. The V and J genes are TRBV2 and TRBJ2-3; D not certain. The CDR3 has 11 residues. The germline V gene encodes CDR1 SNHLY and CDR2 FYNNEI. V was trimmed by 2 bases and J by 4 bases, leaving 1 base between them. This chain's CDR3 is CASSEPDTQYF. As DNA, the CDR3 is TGTGCCAGCAGTGAACCAGATACGCAGTATTTT.

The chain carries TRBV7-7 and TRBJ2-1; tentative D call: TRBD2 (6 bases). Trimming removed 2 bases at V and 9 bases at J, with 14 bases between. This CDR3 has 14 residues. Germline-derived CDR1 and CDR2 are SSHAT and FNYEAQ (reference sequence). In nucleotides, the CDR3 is TGTGCCAGCAGCTTAAATTTTGGGGGGTCTGAGCAGTTCTTC. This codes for CASSLNFGGSEQFF. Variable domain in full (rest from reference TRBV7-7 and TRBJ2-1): GAGVSQSPRYKVTKRGQDVTLRCDPISSHATLYWYQQALGQGPEFLTYFNYEAQPDKSGLPSDRFSAERPEGSISTLTIQRTEQRDSAMYRCASSLNFGGSEQFFGPGTRLTVL.

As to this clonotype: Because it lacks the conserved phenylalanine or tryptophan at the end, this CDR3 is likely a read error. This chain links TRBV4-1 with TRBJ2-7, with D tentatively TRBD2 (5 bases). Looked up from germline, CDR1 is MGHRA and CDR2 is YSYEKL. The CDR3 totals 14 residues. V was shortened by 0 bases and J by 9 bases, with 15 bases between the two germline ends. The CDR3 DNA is TGCGCCAGCAGCCAAGAAGGCGGGTACTCCATGCAGTACTTA. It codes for CASSQEGGYSMQYL.

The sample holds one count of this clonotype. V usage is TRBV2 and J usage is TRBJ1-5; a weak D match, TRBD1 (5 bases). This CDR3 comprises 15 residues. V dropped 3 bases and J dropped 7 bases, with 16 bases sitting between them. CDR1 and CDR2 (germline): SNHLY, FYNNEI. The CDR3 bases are TGTGCCAGCAGTGATGATCGAACGGGGACGCAGCCCCAGCATTTT. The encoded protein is CASSDDRTGTQPQHF.

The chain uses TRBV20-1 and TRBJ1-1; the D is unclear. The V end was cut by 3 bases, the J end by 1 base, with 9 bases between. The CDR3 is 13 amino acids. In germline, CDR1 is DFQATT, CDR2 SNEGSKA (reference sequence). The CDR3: CSASGRWNTEAFF. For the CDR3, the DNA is TGCAGTGCTAGCGGCAGATGGAACACTGAAGCTTTCTTT.

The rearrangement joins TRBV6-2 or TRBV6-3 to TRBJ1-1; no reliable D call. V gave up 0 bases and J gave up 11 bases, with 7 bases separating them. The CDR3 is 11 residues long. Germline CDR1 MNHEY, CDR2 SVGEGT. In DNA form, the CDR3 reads TGTGCCAGCAGTTACTCGAGAGCCGCTTTCTTT. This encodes CASSYSRAAFF.

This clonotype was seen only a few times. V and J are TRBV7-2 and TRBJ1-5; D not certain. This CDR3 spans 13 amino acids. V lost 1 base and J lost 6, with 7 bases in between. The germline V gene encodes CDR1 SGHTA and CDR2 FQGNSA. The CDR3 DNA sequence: TGTGCCAGCAGCTTAGTGGCCACTCAGCCCCAGCATTTT. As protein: CASSLVATQPQHF.

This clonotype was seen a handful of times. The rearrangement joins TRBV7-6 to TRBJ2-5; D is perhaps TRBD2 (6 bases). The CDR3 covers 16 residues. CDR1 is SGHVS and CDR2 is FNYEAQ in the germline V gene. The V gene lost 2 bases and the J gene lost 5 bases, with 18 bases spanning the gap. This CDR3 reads CASSLNIQAGGETQYF. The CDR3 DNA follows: TGTGCCAGCAGCTTAAACATACAGGCCGGAGGGGAGACCCAGTACTTC.

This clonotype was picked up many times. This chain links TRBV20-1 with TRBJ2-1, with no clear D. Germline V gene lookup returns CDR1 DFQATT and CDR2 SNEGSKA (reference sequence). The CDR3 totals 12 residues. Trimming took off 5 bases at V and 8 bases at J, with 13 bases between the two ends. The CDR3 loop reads CSASTSADEQFF. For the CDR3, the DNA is TGCAGTGCTTCGACCTCAGCCGATGAGCAGTTCTTC.

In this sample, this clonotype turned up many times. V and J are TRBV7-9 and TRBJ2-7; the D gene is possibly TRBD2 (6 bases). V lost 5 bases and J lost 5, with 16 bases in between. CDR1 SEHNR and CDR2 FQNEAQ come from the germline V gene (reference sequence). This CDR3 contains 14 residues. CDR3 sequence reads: CASSPAQGGHEQYF. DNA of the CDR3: TGTGCCAGCAGCCCGGCTCAGGGAGGTCACGAGCAGTACTTC. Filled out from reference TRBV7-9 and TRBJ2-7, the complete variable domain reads DTGVSQNPRHKITKRGQNVTFRCDPISEHNRLYWYRQTLGQGPEFLTYFQNEAQLEKSRLLSDRFSAERPKGSFSTLEIQRTEQGDSAMYLCASSPAQGGHEQYFGPGTRLTVT.

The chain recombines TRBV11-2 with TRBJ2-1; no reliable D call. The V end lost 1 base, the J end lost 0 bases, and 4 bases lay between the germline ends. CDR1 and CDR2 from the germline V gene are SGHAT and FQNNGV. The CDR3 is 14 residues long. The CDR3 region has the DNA TGTGCCAGCAGCTTAGTGCTCTCCTACAATGAGCAGTTCTTC. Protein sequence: CASSLVLSYNEQFF.

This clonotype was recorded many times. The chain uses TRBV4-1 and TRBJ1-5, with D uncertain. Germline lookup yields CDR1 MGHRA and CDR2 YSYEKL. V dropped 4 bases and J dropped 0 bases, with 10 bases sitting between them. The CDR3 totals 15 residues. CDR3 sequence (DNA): TGCGCCAGCAGCCCGCGGCACGTTAGCAATCAGCCCCAGCATTTT. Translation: CASSPRHVSNQPQHF.

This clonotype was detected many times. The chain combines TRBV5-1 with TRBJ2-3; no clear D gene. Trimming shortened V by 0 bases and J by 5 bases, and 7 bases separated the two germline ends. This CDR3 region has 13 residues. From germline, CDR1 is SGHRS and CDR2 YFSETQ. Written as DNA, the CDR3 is TGCGCCAGCAGCTTGGCCCCGTTAGATACGCAGTATTTT. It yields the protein CASSLAPLDTQYF.

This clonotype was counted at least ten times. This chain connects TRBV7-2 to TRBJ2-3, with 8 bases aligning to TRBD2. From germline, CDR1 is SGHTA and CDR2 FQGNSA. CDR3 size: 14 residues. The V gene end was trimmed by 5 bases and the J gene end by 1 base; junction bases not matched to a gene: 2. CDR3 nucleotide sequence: TGTGCCAGCAGCCCGGGGGGGGGCACAGATACGCAGTATTTT. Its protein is CASSPGGGTDTQYF.

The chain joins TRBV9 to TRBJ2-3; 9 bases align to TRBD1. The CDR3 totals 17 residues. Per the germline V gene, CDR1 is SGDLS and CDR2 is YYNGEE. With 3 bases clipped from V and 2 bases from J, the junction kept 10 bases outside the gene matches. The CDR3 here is CASSAPGTGNPTDTQYF. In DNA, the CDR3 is TGTGCCAGCAGCGCGCCCGGGACAGGGAATCCCACAGATACGCAGTATTTT.

The CDR3 protein is CASPWGASGANVLTF. Here the CDR3 DNA reads TGTGCCAGCCCGTGGGGGGCCTCTGGGGCCAACGTCCTGACTTTC. This chain links TRBV7-9 with TRBJ2-6; D may correspond to TRBD1 or TRBD2 (6 bases each). Germline V gives CDR1 SEHNR, CDR2 FQNEAQ (reference sequence). This CDR3 is 15 amino acids long. V was trimmed by 8 bases and J by 0 bases, leaving 11 bases between them.

CDR3 in amino acids: CASSASGGATDTQYF. DNA of the CDR3: TGTGCCAGCAGTGCGAGCGGGGGGGCCACAGATACGCAGTATTTT. This chain links TRBV6-4 with TRBJ2-3; 10 bases are a match to TRBD2. The CDR3 consists of 15 residues. Germline values: CDR1 MRHNA, CDR2 SNTAGT. After removal of 4 bases from V and 2 bases from J, the junction contained 3 bases not matched to a gene.

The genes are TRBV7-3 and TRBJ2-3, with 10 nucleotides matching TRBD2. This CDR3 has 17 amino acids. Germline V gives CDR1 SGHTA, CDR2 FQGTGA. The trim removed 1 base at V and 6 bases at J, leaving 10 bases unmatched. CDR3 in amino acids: CASSLKRGGKLADTQYF. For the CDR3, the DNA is TGTGCCAGCAGCTTAAAGCGGGGGGGCAAGTTGGCCGATACGCAGTATTTT.

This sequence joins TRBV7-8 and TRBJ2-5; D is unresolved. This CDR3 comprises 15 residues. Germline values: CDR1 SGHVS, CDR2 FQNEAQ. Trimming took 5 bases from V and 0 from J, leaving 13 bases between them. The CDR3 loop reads CASSPSWRYQETQYF. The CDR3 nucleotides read TGTGCCAGCAGCCCTTCTTGGCGGTACCAAGAGACCCAGTACTTC.